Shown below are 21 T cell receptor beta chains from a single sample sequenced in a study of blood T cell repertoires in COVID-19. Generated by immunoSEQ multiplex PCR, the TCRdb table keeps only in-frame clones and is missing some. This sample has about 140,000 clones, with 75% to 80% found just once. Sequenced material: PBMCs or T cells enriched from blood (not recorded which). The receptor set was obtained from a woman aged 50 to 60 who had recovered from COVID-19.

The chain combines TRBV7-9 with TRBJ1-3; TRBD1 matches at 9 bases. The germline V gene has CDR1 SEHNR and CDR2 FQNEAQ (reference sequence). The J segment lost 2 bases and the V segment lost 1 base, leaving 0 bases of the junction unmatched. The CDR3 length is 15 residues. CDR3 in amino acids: CASSLDRGPGNTIYF. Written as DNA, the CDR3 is TGTGCCAGCAGCTTAGACAGGGGGCCTGGAAACACCATATATTTT.

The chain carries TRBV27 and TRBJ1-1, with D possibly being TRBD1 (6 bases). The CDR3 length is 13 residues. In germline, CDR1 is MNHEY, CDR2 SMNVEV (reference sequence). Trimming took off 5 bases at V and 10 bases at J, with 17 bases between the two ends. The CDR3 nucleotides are TGTGCCAGCAGTCCCGTCCAGGGGACCCGAGCTTTCTTT. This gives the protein CASSPVQGTRAFF.

The CDR3 loop is CASSVRTGNTEAFF. DNA for the CDR3: TGTGCCAGCAGTGTTAGGACAGGGAACACTGAAGCTTTCTTT. This rearrangement joins TRBV2 to TRBJ1-1; 7 bases map to TRBD1. With 4 bases clipped from V and 1 base from J, the junction kept 3 bases outside the gene matches. The CDR3 contains 14 residues. Per germline, CDR1 SNHLY and CDR2 FYNNEI.

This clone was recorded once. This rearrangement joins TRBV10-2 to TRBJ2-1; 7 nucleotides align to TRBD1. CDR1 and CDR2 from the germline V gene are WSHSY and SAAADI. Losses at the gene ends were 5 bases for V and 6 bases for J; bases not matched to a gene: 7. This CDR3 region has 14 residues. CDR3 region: CASSPGTASNEQFF. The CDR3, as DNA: TGCGCCAGCAGTCCCGGGACAGCCTCCAATGAGCAGTTCTTC.

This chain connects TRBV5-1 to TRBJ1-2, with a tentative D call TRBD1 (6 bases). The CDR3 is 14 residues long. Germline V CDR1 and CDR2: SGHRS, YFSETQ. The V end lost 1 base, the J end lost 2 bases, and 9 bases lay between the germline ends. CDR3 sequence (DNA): TGCGCCAGCAGCTTGACAGGGCCAAACTATGGCTACACCTTC. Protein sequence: CASSLTGPNYGYTF.

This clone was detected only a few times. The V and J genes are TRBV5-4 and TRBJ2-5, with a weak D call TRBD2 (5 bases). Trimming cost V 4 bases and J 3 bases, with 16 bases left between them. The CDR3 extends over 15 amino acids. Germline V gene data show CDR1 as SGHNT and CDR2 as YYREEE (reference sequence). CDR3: CASSISPKGEETQYF. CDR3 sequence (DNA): TGTGCCAGCAGCATAAGTCCGAAGGGAGAAGAGACCCAGTACTTC.

The DNA for the CDR3 is TGTGCCAGCAGCTTAGCCTCCCGGGGCTATGGCTACACCTTC. Its protein is CASSLASRGYGYTF. The J gene is TRBJ1-2, the V gene TRBV7-9; D is unresolved. Germline assignment: CDR1 SEHNR and CDR2 FQNEAQ (reference sequence). This CDR3 comprises 14 residues. Trimming stripped 0 bases from V and 4 bases from J, with 9 bases between.

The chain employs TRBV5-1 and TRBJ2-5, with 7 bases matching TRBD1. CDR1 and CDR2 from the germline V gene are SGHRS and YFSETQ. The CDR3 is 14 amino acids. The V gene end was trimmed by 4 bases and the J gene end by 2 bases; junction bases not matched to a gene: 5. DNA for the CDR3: TGCGCCAGCAGCCCCGGGACAGCACAAGAGACCCAGTACTTC. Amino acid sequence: CASSPGTAQETQYF.

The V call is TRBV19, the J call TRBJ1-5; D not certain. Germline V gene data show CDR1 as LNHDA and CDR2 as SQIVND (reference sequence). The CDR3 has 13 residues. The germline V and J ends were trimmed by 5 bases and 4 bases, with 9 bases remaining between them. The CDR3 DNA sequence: TGTGCCAGTAGTGTGGGAGCAAATCAGCCCCAGCATTTT. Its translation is CASSVGANQPQHF.

The CDR3 nucleotides are TGCGCCAGCAAACAGGGAGACACTGAAGCTTTCTTT. Translated, it gives CASKQGDTEAFF. The chain couples TRBV4-1 to TRBJ1-1; TRBD1 is a possible D gene (6 bases). CDR3 length: 12 amino acids. Germline V gene sequence: CDR1 MGHRA, CDR2 YSYEKL. V was clipped by 7 bases and J by 3 bases, with 9 bases between them.

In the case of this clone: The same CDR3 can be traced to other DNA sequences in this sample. In nucleotides, the CDR3 is TGTGCCATCAGTGTTCAGGCTAACTATGGCTACACCTTC. Translating it yields CAISVQANYGYTF. This chain joins TRBV10-3 and TRBJ1-2; no clear D. CDR1 ENHRY and CDR2 SYGVKD come from the germline V gene. Trimming removed 4 bases at V and 0 bases at J, with 6 bases between. The CDR3 totals 13 residues.

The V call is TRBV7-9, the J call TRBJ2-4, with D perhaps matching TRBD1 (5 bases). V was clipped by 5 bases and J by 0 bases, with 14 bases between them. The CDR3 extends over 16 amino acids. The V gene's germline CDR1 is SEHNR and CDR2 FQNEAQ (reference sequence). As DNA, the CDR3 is TGTGCCAGCAGCCCCGGCCAGGGATTAGCCAAAAACATTCAGTACTTC. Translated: CASSPGQGLAKNIQYF. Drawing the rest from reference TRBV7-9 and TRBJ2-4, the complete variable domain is DTGVSQNPRHKITKRGQNVTFRCDPISEHNRLYWYRQTLGQGPEFLTYFQNEAQLEKSRLLSDRFSAERPKGSFSTLEIQRTEQGDSAMYLCASSPGQGLAKNIQYFGAGTRLSVL.

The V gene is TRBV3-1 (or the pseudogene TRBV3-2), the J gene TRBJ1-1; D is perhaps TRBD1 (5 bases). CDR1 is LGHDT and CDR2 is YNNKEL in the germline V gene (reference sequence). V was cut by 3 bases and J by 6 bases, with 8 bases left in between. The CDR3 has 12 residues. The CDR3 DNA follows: TGTGCCAGCAGCCACCGGGGGGCTGAAGCTTTCTTT. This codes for CASSHRGAEAFF.

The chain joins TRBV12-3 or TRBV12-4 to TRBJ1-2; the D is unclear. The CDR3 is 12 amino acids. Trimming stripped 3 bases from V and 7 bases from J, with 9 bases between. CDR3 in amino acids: CASSFLESGYTF. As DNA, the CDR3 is TGTGCCAGCAGTTTTCTAGAATCTGGCTACACCTTC.

CDR3 sequence (DNA): TGTGCCAGCAGCGTAGGTCCAGGACAGTTCGGCTACACCTTC. As protein: CASSVGPGQFGYTF. The V call is TRBV9, the J call TRBJ1-2; the D gene is possibly TRBD1 (6 bases). V dropped 0 bases and J dropped 8 bases, with 14 bases sitting between them. In germline, CDR1 is SGDLS, CDR2 YYNGEE. The CDR3 runs to 14 residues.

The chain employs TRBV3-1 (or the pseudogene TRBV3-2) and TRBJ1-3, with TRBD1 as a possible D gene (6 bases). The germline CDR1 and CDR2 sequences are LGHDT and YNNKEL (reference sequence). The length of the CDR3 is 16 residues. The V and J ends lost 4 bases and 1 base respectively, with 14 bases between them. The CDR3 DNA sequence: TGTGCCAGCAGCCGTACCCTTCAGGGGTCTGGAAACACCATATATTTT. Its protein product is CASSRTLQGSGNTIYF.

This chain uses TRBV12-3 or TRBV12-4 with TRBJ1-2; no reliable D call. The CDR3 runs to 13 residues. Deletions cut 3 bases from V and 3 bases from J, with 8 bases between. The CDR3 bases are TGTGCCAGCAGTTTGGAGGGTCACTATGGCTACACCTTC. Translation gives CASSLEGHYGYTF.

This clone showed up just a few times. CDR3 DNA: TGTGCCAGTAGTAGTACGGGACAGGCATACAATGAGCAGTTCTTC. Translating gives CASSSTGQAYNEQFF. This sequence joins TRBV19 and TRBJ2-1; TRBD1 matches at 8 bases. The germline V gene has CDR1 LNHDA and CDR2 SQIVND (reference sequence). V shed 4 bases, J shed 4 bases, and the junction held 6 bases outside the gene matches. This CDR3 comprises 15 residues.

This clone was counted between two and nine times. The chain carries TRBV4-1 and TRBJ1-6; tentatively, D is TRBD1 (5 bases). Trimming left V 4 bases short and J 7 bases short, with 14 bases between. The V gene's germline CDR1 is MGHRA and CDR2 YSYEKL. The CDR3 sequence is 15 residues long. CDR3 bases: TGCGCCAGCAGCCTTCGGGACTCCGGGAATTCACCCCTCCACTTT. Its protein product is CASSLRDSGNSPLHF.

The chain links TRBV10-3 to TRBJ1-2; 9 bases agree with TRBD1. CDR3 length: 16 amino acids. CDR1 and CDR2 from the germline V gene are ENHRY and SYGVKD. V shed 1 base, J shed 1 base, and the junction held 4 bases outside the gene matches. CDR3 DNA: TGTGCCATCAGTGAGTACGACAGGGGGAATAACTATGGCTACACCTTC. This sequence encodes CAISEYDRGNNYGYTF.

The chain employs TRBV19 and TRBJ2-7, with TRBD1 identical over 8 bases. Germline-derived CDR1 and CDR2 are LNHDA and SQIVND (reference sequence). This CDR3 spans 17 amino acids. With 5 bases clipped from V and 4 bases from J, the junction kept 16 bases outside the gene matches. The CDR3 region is CASSVNVMGQGAYEQYF. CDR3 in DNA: TGTGCCAGTAGTGTCAACGTCATGGGGCAGGGGGCTTACGAGCAGTACTTC.